This TCR beta chain derives from a study of CD8 T cells in ankylosing spondylitis. Study-wide findings and caveats: The study looked at matched synovial fluid samples from ankylosing spondylitis patients. Disease-linked clones were reported to be significantly enriched there.

The table lists this clonotype with many counts. Antigen: not known. The CDR3 contains 13 residues. Trimming cost V 6 bases and J 3 bases, with 9 bases left between them. TCRdb passed the 5' RACE reads through MiXCR, listing each CDR3 protein once. The data contain 250,000 or so distinct CDR3 sequences, 15% to 20% of them singletons. What was sequenced was blood, either unsorted or a sorted T cell fraction (not recorded which). This chain links TRBV12-3 or TRBV12-4 with TRBJ2-1; D not resolved. The TCR was taken from a male donor with ankylosing spondylitis or in good health (not recorded which). The CDR3 sequence: CASSILSYNEQFF. CDR3 nucleotides: TGTGCCAGCAGCATACTCAGCTACAATGAGCAGTTCTTC.